The subject of this entry is one T cell receptor beta chain. No antigen is known for it. This sample was included in a study of vaccination and CD4 T cells after COVID-19. The overall study: Researchers treated cells with overlapping spike peptides taken from SARS-CoV-2, HCoV-NL63, HCoV-OC43 and HCoV-229E. As a positive control, some control cultures were given a CEFX pool, while others were given an HIV-1 Nef pool or no peptide.

Noted treatment: approximately 9-day PBMC culture with coronavirus spike peptide pools or control peptides (ViraFEST assay). Researchers used the Oncomine TCR Beta short-read assay to sequence DNA from cultured CD4+ T cells. TCRdb called the PCR reads again in MiXCR, with one record for every CDR3 protein. This sample has roughly 13,000 distinct CDR3 sequences; approximately 52% occur once, and the top ten carry roughly 9%. V shed 1 base and J 7 bases; nucleotides not matched to a gene: 4. Germline CDR1 reads SGHTA; CDR2 reads FQGNSA. This CDR3 has 15 amino acids. Whole-study findings and limits: Clonotypes reactive to SARS-CoV-2 had a median that went up from 21 to 38, but not significantly.

Source material: CD4+ T cells from blood, cultured in vitro. The genes are TRBV7-2 and TRBJ1-6; 7 bases are a match to TRBD1. This receptor was identified in a human donor who had recovered from COVID-19. Here the CDR3 DNA reads TGTGCCAGCAGCTTAGACAGGGGAAGGAATTCACCCCTCCACTTT. This gives the protein CASSLDRGRNSPLHF.